These 23 T cell receptor beta chains originate from one sample sequenced in a study of blood T cell repertoires in COVID-19. Produced via immunoSEQ multiplex PCR; TCRdb's table is partial and in-frame only. The sample contains around 65,000 clones, roughly three quarters of which appear only once. Sequencing was performed on peripheral blood. These receptors all stem from a man at least 80 years old with acute or convalescent COVID-19.

The chain combines TRBV5-6 with TRBJ2-1; 12 bases agree with TRBD2. Trimming took 4 bases from V and 8 from J; bases not matched to a gene: 4. The CDR3 is 14 residues long. Germline V gene lookup returns CDR1 SGHDT and CDR2 YYEEEE. The CDR3 DNA follows: TGTGCCAGCAGCCCGGGACTAGCGGGCTATGAGCAGTTCTTC. This gives the protein CASSPGLAGYEQFF.

This chain connects TRBV4-1 to TRBJ1-1, with D perhaps matching TRBD1 (5 bases). Germline CDR1 MGHRA, CDR2 YSYEKL. The V gene lost 4 bases and the J gene lost 1 base, with 10 bases spanning the gap. The CDR3 is 14 residues long. The CDR3 here is CASSRRVGNTEAFF. As DNA, the CDR3 is TGCGCCAGCAGCCGCAGGGTGGGGAACACTGAAGCTTTCTTT.

Comment on this clone: The sample holds other DNA sequences that translate to the same CDR3. The V and J genes are TRBV9 and TRBJ2-7, with a weak D call TRBD1 (6 bases). Germline CDR1 and CDR2: SGDLS and YYNGEE. Trimming left V 0 bases short and J 2 bases short, with 9 bases between. The CDR3 runs 14 residues. In nucleotides, the CDR3 is TGTGCCAGCAGCGTAGGAGGGGGTGCCTACGAGCAGTACTTC. It is translated as CASSVGGGAYEQYF.

The chain employs TRBV4-1 and TRBJ2-7; TRBD2 aligns across 13 bases. From germline, CDR1 is MGHRA and CDR2 YSYEKL. V lost 2 bases to trimming and J lost 4 bases; unmatched junction nucleotides: 14. This CDR3 spans 19 amino acids. This CDR3 is CASSQTILAGGPSEYEQYF. The DNA of the CDR3 is TGCGCCAGCAGCCAAACGATACTAGCGGGGGGGCCAAGCGAGTACGAGCAGTACTTC.

The V and J genes are TRBV9 and TRBJ2-7; 15 nucleotides agree with TRBD2. CDR1 SGDLS and CDR2 YYNGEE come from the germline V gene. Trimming removed 0 bases from V and 2 bases from J; junction bases left unmatched: 12. CDR3 length equals 20 residues. CDR3 DNA: TGTGCCAGCAGCGTAGCTTCGGGTAGGGGGACTAGCGGGAGGACCTACGAGCAGTACTTC. Translating gives CASSVASGRGTSGRTYEQYF.

V is TRBV19 and J is TRBJ2-2, with D possibly being TRBD1 (6 bases). This CDR3 is built from 15 residues. V was cut by 5 bases and J by 5 bases, with 15 bases left in between. From germline, CDR1 is LNHDA and CDR2 SQIVND (reference sequence). DNA of the CDR3: TGTGCCAGTAGTCCAACTAGTACAGGGACCGGGGAGCTGTTTTTT. Its protein product is CASSPTSTGTGELFF. Full variable domain (remainder filled in from reference TRBV19 and TRBJ2-2): DGGITQSPKYLFRKEGQNVTLSCEQNLNHDAMYWYRQDPGQGLRLIYYSQIVNDFQKGDIAEGYSVSREKKESFPLTVTSAQKNPTAFYLCASSPTSTGTGELFFGEGSRLTVL.

The chain has TRBV5-5 and TRBJ2-3; possibly TRBD2 for D (6 bases). This CDR3 spans 13 amino acids. V was trimmed by 4 bases and J by 4 bases, leaving 10 bases between them. Germline V gene lookup returns CDR1 SGHKS and CDR2 YYEKEE (reference sequence). The CDR3, as DNA: TGTGCCAGCAGCCTTATAGCGGCAGATACGCAGTATTTT. Translated: CASSLIAADTQYF.

The J gene is TRBJ2-1, the V gene TRBV5-6; a possible D gene is TRBD1 (6 bases). Germline-derived CDR1 and CDR2 are SGHDT and YYEEEE. The CDR3 sequence is 14 residues long. Trimming took off 5 bases at V and 5 bases at J, with 14 bases between the two ends. Written as DNA, the CDR3 is TGTGCCAGCAGTGGGGGCCTGGCAAACAATGAGCAGTTCTTC. It encodes CASSGGLANNEQFF.

This chain joins TRBV7-8 and TRBJ2-7; 13 nucleotides line up with TRBD2. Germline-derived CDR1 and CDR2 are SGHVS and FQNEAQ. Trimming cost V 4 bases and J 5 bases; bases outside gene matches: 2. CDR3 length: 14 amino acids. This chain's CDR3 is CASSSGLAGDEQYF. For the CDR3, the DNA is TGTGCCAGCAGCTCAGGACTAGCGGGGGACGAGCAGTACTTC.

The chain joins TRBV3-1 (or the pseudogene TRBV3-2) to TRBJ1-6; D unresolved. This CDR3 has 12 amino acids. Germline CDR1 reads LGHDT; CDR2 reads YNNKEL (reference sequence). V shed 1 base and J shed 13 bases, with 8 bases lying between them. The CDR3, as DNA: TGTGCCAGCAGCCAAGCCAACGGGCCCCTCCACTTT. Translation: CASSQANGPLHF.

This clone appeared a single time. The chain uses TRBV11-1 and TRBJ2-5; 11 bases agree with TRBD2. In germline, CDR1 is SGHAT, CDR2 FQDESV (reference sequence). CDR3 length: 15 amino acids. V shed 4 bases, J shed 3 bases, and the junction held 4 bases outside the gene matches. The CDR3 protein is CASSSGTSGEETQYF. In nucleotides, the CDR3 is TGTGCCAGCAGCTCGGGGACTAGCGGAGAAGAGACCCAGTACTTC.

This clone turned up a few times. The chain combines TRBV27 with TRBJ2-7, with 7 bases fitting TRBD2. Germline V gives CDR1 MNHEY, CDR2 SMNVEV (reference sequence). Trimming at V came to 6 bases and at J to 3 bases, leaving 5 bases not matched to a gene. The CDR3 is 13 residues long. For the CDR3, the DNA is TGTGCCAGCAGGCAGTCGGGGGGCTACGAGCAGTACTTC. Protein product: CASRQSGGYEQYF.

The chain links TRBV7-9 to TRBJ1-1, with 9 positions matching TRBD1. CDR3 length: 16 amino acids. The trim removed 1 base at V and 0 bases at J, leaving 3 bases unmatched. The germline gives CDR1 SEHNR, CDR2 FQNEAQ (reference sequence). The CDR3 here is CASSLDRTGVNTEAFF. The CDR3, as DNA: TGTGCCAGCAGCTTAGACCGGACAGGGGTGAACACTGAAGCTTTCTTT.

This clone turned up a few times. The chain links TRBV5-4 to TRBJ1-2; D may be TRBD1 (6 bases). CDR1 and CDR2 (germline): SGHNT, YYREEE (reference sequence). Trimming pared 0 bases from V and 5 bases from J, leaving 11 bases between. The CDR3 runs 14 residues. The CDR3 protein is CASSLAQQGYGYTF. CDR3 bases: TGTGCCAGCAGCTTGGCCCAACAGGGTTATGGCTACACCTTC.

This clone was observed a handful of times. V usage is TRBV7-2 and J usage is TRBJ2-7; D ambiguous. This CDR3 is 13 amino acids long. Germline CDR1 and CDR2: SGHTA and FQGNSA. Trimming cost V 3 bases and J 3 bases, with 9 bases left between them. The CDR3 protein is CASSLAEGYEQYF. CDR3 DNA sequence: TGTGCCAGCAGCTTGGCGGAAGGCTACGAGCAGTACTTC.

The rearrangement links TRBV6-6 to TRBJ1-1; unclear D gene. The CDR3 extends over 15 amino acids. Per the germline V gene, CDR1 is MNHNY and CDR2 is SVGAGI (reference sequence). The ends were cut back, 5 bases at V and 0 bases at J, with 13 bases in the middle. The chain's CDR3 is CASSSISGMNTEAFF. For the CDR3, the DNA is TGTGCCAGCAGTAGTATTTCGGGGATGAACACTGAAGCTTTCTTT.

The chain recombines TRBV5-4 with TRBJ2-1; maybe TRBD2 (6 bases). V lost 4 bases and J lost 7, with 18 bases in between. The CDR3 totals 15 residues. Per the germline V gene, CDR1 is SGHNT and CDR2 is YYREEE (reference sequence). The CDR3 spells CASSPPGSRRNEQFF. The CDR3 bases are TGTGCCAGCAGCCCCCCCGGGAGCAGGAGGAATGAGCAGTTCTTC.

This rearrangement joins TRBV19 to TRBJ2-7; D may be TRBD1 (6 bases). The CDR3 totals 12 residues. V lost 9 bases and J 5 bases, leaving 14 bases between the germline ends. CDR1 LNHDA and CDR2 SQIVND come from the germline V gene (reference sequence). As DNA, the CDR3 is TGTGCCAGCAGGGGTGCTTCGAACGAGCAGTACTTC. This sequence encodes CASRGASNEQYF.

This chain joins TRBV6-2 or TRBV6-3 and TRBJ2-7; 8 nucleotides align to TRBD1. CDR1 is MNHEY and CDR2 is SVGEGT in the germline V gene. The CDR3 is 16 amino acids. V was pared by 1 base and J by 4 bases, with 9 bases of the junction left unmatched. CDR3 sequence reads: CASSYYPGQVRYEQYF. CDR3 bases: TGTGCCAGCAGTTACTACCCGGGACAGGTCAGGTACGAGCAGTACTTC.

The rearrangement joins TRBV2 to TRBJ2-2, with no clear D. Trimming stripped 4 bases from V and 1 base from J, with 13 bases between. This CDR3 contains 16 residues. Germline V gives CDR1 SNHLY, CDR2 FYNNEI. In DNA form, the CDR3 reads TGTGCCAGCAGTGTGACTGAACCCCGGAACACCGGGGAGCTGTTTTTT. Its translation is CASSVTEPRNTGELFF.

This clone showed up just once. The chain employs TRBV30 and TRBJ1-5, with 9 bases matching TRBD1. Germline lookup yields CDR1 GTSNPN and CDR2 SVGIG (reference sequence). Trimming removed 4 bases from V and 5 bases from J; junction bases left unmatched: 6. The CDR3 runs 14 residues. The CDR3 loop reads CAWNQQGADQPQHF. The CDR3 DNA reads as TGTGCCTGGAACCAACAGGGGGCAGATCAGCCCCAGCATTTT.

The chain recombines TRBV28 with TRBJ1-1; D may be TRBD1 (5 bases). Germline lookup yields CDR1 MDHEN and CDR2 SYDVKM. The CDR3 loop spans 17 amino acids. V shed 6 bases and J shed 0 bases, with 20 bases lying between them. The CDR3 DNA reads as TGTGCCAGCAGGGGGCCGGAGGGGCGACTAATGAACACTGAAGCTTTCTTT. Translating gives CASRGPEGRLMNTEAFF.

V usage is TRBV12-3 or TRBV12-4 and J usage is TRBJ2-7, with D tentatively TRBD1 (5 bases). This CDR3 region has 12 residues. Trimming cost V 1 base and J 9 bases, with 10 bases left between them. The CDR3 region has the DNA TGTGCCAGCAGTTTAGGGGGCGCCGGGCAGTACTTC. Translating gives CASSLGGAGQYF.